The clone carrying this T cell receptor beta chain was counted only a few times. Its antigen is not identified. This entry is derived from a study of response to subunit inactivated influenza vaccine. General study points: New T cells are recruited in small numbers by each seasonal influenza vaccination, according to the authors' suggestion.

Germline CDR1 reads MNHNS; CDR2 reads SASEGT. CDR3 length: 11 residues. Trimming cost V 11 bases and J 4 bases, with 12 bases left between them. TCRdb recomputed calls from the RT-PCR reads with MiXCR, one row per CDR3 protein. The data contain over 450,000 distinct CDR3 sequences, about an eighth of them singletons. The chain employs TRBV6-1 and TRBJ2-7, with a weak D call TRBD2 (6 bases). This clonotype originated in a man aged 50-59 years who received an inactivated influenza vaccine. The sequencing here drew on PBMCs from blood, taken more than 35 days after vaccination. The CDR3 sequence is CAGRGTYEQYF. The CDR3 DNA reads TGTGCCGGGCGCGGGACGTACGAGCAGTACTTC.